The subject of this entry is one T cell receptor beta chain. The data stem from a study of technical replicates of blood from a handful of donors. This CDR3 region has 13 residues. V lost 0 bases to trimming and J lost 10 bases; unmatched junction nucleotides: 4. The germline gives CDR1 SGHRS, CDR2 YFSETQ. The table came from immunoSEQ multiplex PCR; TCRdb's copy has only in-frame clones and leaves some out. Altogether roughly 82,000 clones are present, under 95% being singletons, with the ten largest covering over 0.25%. This sequence was found in a human donor in good health. The chain employs TRBV5-1 and TRBJ2-1, with 7 bases identical to TRBD2. Sequenced material: T cells isolated from PBMCs. For the CDR3, the DNA is TGCGCCAGCAGCTTGGGAGGGACTACCGAGCAGTTCTTC. Amino acids: CASSLGGTTEQFF.